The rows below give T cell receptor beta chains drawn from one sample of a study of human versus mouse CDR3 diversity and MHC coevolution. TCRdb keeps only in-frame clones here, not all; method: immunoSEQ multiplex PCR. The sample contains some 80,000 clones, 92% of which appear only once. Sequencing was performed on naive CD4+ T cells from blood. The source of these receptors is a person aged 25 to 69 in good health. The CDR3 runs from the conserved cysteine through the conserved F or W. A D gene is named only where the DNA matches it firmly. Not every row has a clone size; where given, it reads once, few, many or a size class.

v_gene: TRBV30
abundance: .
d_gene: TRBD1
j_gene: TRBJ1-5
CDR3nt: TGTGCCTGGAGTGGGGGTCAGGGGGATTTTCAGCCCCAGCATTTT
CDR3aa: CAWSGGQGDFQPQHF

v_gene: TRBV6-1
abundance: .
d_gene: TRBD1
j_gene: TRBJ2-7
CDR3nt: TGTGCCAGCACTCAACCCAGGACAGGGGGTGAGCAGTACTTC
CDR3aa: CASTQPRTGGEQYF

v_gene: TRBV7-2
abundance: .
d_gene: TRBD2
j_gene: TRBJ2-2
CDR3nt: TGTGCCAGCAGCTTAAACGGGGGGGCGAACACCGGGGAGCTGTTTTTT
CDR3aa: CASSLNGGANTGELFF

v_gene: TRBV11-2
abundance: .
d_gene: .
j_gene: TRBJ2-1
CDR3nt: TGTGCCAGCAGCTTAGAGGGGGCTGTCTCCTACAATGAGCAGTTCTTC
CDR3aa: CASSLEGAVSYNEQFF

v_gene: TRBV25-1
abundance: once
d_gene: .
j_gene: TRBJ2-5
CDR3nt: TGTGCCAGCGGCTCGCGGGCAACGGAGACCCAGTACTTC
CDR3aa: CASGSRATETQYF

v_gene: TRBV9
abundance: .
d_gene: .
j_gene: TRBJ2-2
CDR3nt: TGTGCCAGCAGCGTCGGGACACCGAACACCGGGGAGCTGTTTTTT
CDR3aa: CASSVGTPNTGELFF

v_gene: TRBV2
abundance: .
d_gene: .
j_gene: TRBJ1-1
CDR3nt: TGTGCCAGTGTTCGGGTATGGGACACTGAAGCTTTCTTT
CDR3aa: CASVRVWDTEAFF

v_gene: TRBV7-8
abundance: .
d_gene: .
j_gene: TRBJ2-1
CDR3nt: TGTGCCAGCAGCTCACGAGGGGGGGGCAATGAGCAGTTCTTC
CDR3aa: CASSSRGGGNEQFF

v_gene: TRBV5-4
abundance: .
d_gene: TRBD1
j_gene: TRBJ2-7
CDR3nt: TGTGCCAGCAGCTTGGCAGGACAGGGATCCTACGAGCAGTACTTC
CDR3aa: CASSLAGQGSYEQYF

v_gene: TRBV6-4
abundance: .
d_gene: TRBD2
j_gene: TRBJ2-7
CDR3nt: TGTGCCAGCAGTGACCCAATTCCCCCTCATACTAGCGATCCTTACTACGAGCAGTACTTC
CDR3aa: CASSDPIPPHTSDPYYEQYF

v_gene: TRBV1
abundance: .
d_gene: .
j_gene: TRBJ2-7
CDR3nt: TGCACCACTACCCGGACTAGAGGGGTCGAGCAGTACTTC
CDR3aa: CTTTRTRGVEQYF

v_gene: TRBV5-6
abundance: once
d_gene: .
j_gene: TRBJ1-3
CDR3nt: TGTGCCAGCAGCTTGGCGGGGTTCACTGGAAACACCATATATTTT
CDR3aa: CASSLAGFTGNTIYF

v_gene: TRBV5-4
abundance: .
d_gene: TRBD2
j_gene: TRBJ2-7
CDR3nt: TGTGCCAGCAGCTTGGGGCGGGAGGGGTACGAGCAGTACTTC
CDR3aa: CASSLGREGYEQYF

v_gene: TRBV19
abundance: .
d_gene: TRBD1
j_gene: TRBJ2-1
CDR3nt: TGTGCCAGTAGTATTGCACGGGACAGATACAATGAGCAGTTCTTC
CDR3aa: CASSIARDRYNEQFF

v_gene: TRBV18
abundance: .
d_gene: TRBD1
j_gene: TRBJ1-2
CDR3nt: TGTGCCAGCTCACTAAAACAGGGGCCTAACTATGGCTACACCTTC
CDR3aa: CASSLKQGPNYGYTF

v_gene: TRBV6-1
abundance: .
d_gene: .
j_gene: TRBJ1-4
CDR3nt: TGTGCCAGCAGTGAAAGGGAGGGCAGGGGCAGGCCTAGAACTAATGAAAAACTGTTTTTT
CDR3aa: CASSEREGRGRPRTNEKLFF

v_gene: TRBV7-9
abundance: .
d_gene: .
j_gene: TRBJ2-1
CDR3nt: TGTGCCATCAGAGGGGCCCTTGACCGGGGGAATGAGCAGTTCTTC
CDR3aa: CAIRGALDRGNEQFF

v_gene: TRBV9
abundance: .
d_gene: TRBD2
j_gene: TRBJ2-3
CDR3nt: TGTGCCAGCAGCGTAGGTGGCGGGGGGGCCTCAGATACGCAGTATTTT
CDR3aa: CASSVGGGGASDTQYF

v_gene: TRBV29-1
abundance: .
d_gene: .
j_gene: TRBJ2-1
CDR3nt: TGCAGCGTTTCTCTCAGGGGCCTTGGGGACAATGAGCAGTTCTTC
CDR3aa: CSVSLRGLGDNEQFF

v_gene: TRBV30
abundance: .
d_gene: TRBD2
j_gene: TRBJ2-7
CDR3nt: TGTGCCTGGACGCGGGGGTCTGGCTCCTACGAGCAGTACTTC
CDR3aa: CAWTRGSGSYEQYF

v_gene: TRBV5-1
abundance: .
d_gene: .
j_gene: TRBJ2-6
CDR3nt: TGCGCCAGCAGCACCGCCCCGGGACAAAGGAGCTCTGGGGCCAACGTCCTGACTTTC
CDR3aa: CASSTAPGQRSSGANVLTF

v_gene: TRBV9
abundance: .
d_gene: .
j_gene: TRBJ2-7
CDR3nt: TGTGCCAGCAGCATAGACGGCGGGTCGTTTGGAGAGCAGTACTTC
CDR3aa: CASSIDGGSFGEQYF

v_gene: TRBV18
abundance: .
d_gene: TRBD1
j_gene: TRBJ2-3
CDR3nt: TGTGCCACCAACGGGGGACAGGAATTCACAGATACGCAGTATTTT
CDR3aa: CATNGGQEFTDTQYF

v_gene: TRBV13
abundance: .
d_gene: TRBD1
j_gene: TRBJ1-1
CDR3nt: TGTGCCAGCAGCGAGGACAGGGGCACTGAAGCTTTCTTT
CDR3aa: CASSEDRGTEAFF

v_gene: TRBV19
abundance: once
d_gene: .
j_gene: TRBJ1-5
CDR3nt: TGTGCCAGTAGTGGGGGCCTTAGCAATCAGCCCCAGCATTTT
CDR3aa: CASSGGLSNQPQHF

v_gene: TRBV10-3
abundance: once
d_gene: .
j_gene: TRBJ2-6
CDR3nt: TGTGCCATCAGTGCAGGGGACTCTGGGGCCAACGTCCTGACTTTC
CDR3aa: CAISAGDSGANVLTF

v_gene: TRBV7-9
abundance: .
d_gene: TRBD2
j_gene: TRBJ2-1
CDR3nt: TGTGCCAGCAGCTTAATTAGCGGGGGTTCCTACAATGAGCAGTTCTTC
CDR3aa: CASSLISGGSYNEQFF

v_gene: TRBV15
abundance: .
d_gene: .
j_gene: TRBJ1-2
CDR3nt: TGTGCCACCTTCGCAGAGGAACGGGGCTACACCTTC
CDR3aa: CATFAEERGYTF

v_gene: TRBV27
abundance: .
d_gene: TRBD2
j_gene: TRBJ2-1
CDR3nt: TGTGCCAGCAGTCTACAACTAGCGGGGGGGCCTTACAATGAGCAGTTCTTC
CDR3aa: CASSLQLAGGPYNEQFF

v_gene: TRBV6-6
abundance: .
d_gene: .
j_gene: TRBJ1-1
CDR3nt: TGTGCCAGCACCCGAACAGGGTACACTGAAGCTTTCTTT
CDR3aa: CASTRTGYTEAFF

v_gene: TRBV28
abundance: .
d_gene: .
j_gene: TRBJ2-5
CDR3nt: TGTGCCAGCAGTTTACCAGTCCAAGAGACCCAGTACTTC
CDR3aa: CASSLPVQETQYF

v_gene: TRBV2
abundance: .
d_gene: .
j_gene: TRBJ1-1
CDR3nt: TGTGCCAGCAGTGCCAGAAGAATGAACACTGAAGCTTTCTTT
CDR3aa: CASSARRMNTEAFF

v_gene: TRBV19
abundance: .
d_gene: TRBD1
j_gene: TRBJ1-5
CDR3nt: TGTGCCAGTACAGACAGGGGCCAGCCCCAGCATTTT
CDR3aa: CASTDRGQPQHF

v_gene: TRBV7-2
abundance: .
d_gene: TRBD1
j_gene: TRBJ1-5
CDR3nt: TGTGCCAGCAGTCCCGGGACAGGTAATCAGCCCCAGCATTTT
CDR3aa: CASSPGTGNQPQHF

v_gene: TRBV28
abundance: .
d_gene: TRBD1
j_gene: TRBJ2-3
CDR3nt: TGTGCCAGCAGTTTTGAACAGGGGATGGATACGCAGTATTTT
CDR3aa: CASSFEQGMDTQYF

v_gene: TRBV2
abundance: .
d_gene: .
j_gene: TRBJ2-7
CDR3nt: TGTGCCAGCAGCCCCCAGGTGAACTACGAGCAGTACTTC
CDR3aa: CASSPQVNYEQYF

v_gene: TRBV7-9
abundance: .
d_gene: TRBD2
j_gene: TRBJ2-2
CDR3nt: TGTGCCAGCAGCTTACGACGGGGGGCGAACACCGGGGAGCTGTTTTTT
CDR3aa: CASSLRRGANTGELFF

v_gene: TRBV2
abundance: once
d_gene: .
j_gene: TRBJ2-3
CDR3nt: TGTGCCAGCCTACTAGGAATAAGCACAGATACGCAGTATTTT
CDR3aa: CASLLGISTDTQYF

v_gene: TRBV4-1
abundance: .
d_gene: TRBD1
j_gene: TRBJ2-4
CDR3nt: TGCGCCAGCAGCCAAGTGGGCAGGGGGTACAAAAACATTCAGTACTTC
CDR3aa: CASSQVGRGYKNIQYF

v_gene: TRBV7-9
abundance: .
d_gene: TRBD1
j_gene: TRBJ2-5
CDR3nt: TGTGCCAGCAGCCCACGACAGGGCGGGGAGACCCAGTACTTC
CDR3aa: CASSPRQGGETQYF

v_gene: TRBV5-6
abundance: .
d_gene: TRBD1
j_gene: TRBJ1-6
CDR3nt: TGTGCCAGCAGCTTGAGGATGGGACAGTTCAATTCACCCCTCCACTTT
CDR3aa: CASSLRMGQFNSPLHF

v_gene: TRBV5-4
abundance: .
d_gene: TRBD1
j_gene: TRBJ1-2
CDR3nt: TGTGCCAGCAGCTTCAACAGGGGAGCAGGCTATGGCTACACCTTC
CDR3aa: CASSFNRGAGYGYTF

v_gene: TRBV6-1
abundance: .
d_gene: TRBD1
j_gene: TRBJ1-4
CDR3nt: TGTGCCAGCAGTTTACAGGGGGTCGGGGAAAAACTGTTTTTT
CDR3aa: CASSLQGVGEKLFF

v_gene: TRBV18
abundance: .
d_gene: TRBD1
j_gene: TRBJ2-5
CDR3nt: TGTGCCAGCTCACCGCAACAGGGGTCGGGGGAGACCCAGTACTTC
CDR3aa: CASSPQQGSGETQYF

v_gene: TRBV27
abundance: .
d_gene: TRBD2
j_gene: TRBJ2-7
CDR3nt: TGTGCCAGCAGTTCGGGACTAGCGGGAGGACCCTACGAGCAGTACTTC
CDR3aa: CASSSGLAGGPYEQYF

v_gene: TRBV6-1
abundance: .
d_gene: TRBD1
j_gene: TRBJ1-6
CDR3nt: TGTGCCAGCAGTGATGTTGGACAGGGACGGGGGGATTCACCCCTCCACTTT
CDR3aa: CASSDVGQGRGDSPLHF

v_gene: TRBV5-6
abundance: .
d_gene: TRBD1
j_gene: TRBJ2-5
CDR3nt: TGTGCCAGCAGCTTGGACAGGGGTCACGATCAAGAGACCCAGTACTTC
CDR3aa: CASSLDRGHDQETQYF

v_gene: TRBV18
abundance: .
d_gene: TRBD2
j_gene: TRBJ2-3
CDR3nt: TGTGCCAGCTCACCGCTCCCGGTGACTAGCGGGGGGGCCCAGTATTTT
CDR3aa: CASSPLPVTSGGAQYF

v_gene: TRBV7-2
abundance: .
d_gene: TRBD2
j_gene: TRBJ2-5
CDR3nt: TGTGCCAGCAGCCGAGGGACTAGCGGGGGGAGGGCCGGAGAGACCCAGTACTTC
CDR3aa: CASSRGTSGGRAGETQYF

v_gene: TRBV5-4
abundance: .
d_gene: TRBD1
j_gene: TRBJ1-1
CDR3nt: TGTGCCAGCAGCTTACAGGGGCGTACGAACACTGAAGCTTTCTTT
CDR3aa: CASSLQGRTNTEAFF

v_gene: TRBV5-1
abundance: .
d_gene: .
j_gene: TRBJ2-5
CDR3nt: TGCGCCAGCAGCTTGGTCGGGGGGCTGGAGACCCAGTACTTC
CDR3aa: CASSLVGGLETQYF

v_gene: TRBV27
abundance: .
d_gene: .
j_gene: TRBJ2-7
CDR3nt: TGTGCCAGCAGTTTATTAGCGAGCTCCTACGAGCAGTACTTC
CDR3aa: CASSLLASSYEQYF

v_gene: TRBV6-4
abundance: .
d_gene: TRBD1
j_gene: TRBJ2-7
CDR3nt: TGTGCCAGCAGGGACAGGGGAGGCCCCTACGAGCAGTACTTC
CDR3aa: CASRDRGGPYEQYF

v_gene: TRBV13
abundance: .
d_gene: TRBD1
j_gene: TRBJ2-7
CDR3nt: TGCGCCAGCAGCCACCGGGACAGTCACCACGAGCAGTACTTC
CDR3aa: CASSHRDSHHEQYF

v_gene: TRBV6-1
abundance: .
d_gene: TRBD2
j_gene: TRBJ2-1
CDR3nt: TGTGCAGACTCAGCGGGAACTTACAATGAGCAGTTCTTC
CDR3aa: CADSAGTYNEQFF

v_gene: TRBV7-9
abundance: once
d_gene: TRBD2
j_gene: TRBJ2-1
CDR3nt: TGTGCCAGCAGCTCCCCCGGAGGGCAGCGGGAGAGGGGTGAGCAGTTCTTC
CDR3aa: CASSSPGGQRERGEQFF